These 23 T cell receptor beta chains were all obtained from the same sample, sequenced in a study of neurological immune-mediated disorders. TCRdb called the 5' RACE reads again in MiXCR, with one record for every CDR3 protein. The table has tens of thousands of distinct CDR3 sequences, about a sixth seen once; the top ten hold 15%. The source material was PBMCs. Receptors originate from a woman in her thirties or forties in good health.

This rearrangement joins TRBV5-1 to TRBJ1-1; D uncertain. CDR1 SGHRS and CDR2 YFSETQ come from the germline V gene. The CDR3 is made up of 15 amino acids. V was trimmed by 0 bases and J by 7 bases, leaving 16 bases between them. The CDR3 DNA reads TGCGCCAGCAGCTTGGGGGCGGAAATCTGGGGTGAAGCTTTCTTT. Its protein is CASSLGAEIWGEAFF.

This clonotype showed up many times. The chain recombines TRBV27 with TRBJ1-4; tentative D call: TRBD1 (6 bases). CDR1 and CDR2 (germline): MNHEY, SMNVEV (reference sequence). Trimming took 2 bases from V and 6 from J, leaving 10 bases between them. The CDR3 sequence is 14 residues long. CDR3 amino acids: CASSLIGGDEKLFF. In DNA form, the CDR3 reads TGTGCCAGCAGTTTAATAGGGGGAGATGAAAAACTGTTTTTT.

This clonotype was recorded at least ten times. J is TRBJ1-5 and V is TRBV20-1, with 8 bases that match TRBD1. With V trimmed by 1 base and J by 4 bases, 12 bases remained unmatched. The germline gives CDR1 DFQATT, CDR2 SNEGSKA (reference sequence). The CDR3 totals 17 residues. CDR3 bases: TGCAGTGCTAGAGTTACGGAGGACAGGGTGAGAAATCAGCCCCAGCATTTT. This sequence encodes CSARVTEDRVRNQPQHF.

With regard to this clonotype: This sequence may be a read error, since a much larger clone differs from it by one base. V is TRBV15 and J is TRBJ2-5; 14 bases agree with TRBD2. The CDR3 runs to 17 residues. Germline CDR1 is LNHNV and CDR2 is YYDKDF (reference sequence). The CDR3 DNA reads TGTACCACCAGCAGAAGTCCGACTAGCGGGGGGGTCGAGACCCAGTACTTC. Translating gives CTTSRSPTSGGVETQYF. Drawing the rest from reference TRBV15 and TRBJ2-5, the complete variable domain is DAMVIQNPRYQVTQFGKPVTLSCSQTLNHNVMYWYQQKSSQAPKLLFHYYDKDFNNEADTPDNFQSRRPNTSFCFLDIRSPGLGDTAMYLCTTSRSPTSGGVETQYFGPGTRLLVL.

This clonotype has ten or more counts. The gene calls are TRBV28 and TRBJ1-5, with a weak D call TRBD1 (6 bases). Germline V gene lookup returns CDR1 MDHEN and CDR2 SYDVKM. Between the trimmed V and J ends, which lost 7 bases and 0 bases, there was a span of 16 bases. The CDR3 length is 16 residues. CDR3 region: CASTRGGAVSNQPQHF. In DNA form, the CDR3 reads TGTGCCAGCACCCGAGGGGGGGCGGTTAGCAATCAGCCCCAGCATTTT. Variable domain in full (rest from reference TRBV28 and TRBJ1-5): DVKVTQSSRYLVKRTGEKVFLECVQDMDHENMFWYRQDPGLGLRLIYFSYDVKMKEKGDIPEGYSVSREKKERFSLILESASTNQTSMYLCASTRGGAVSNQPQHFGDGTRLSIL.

Regarding this clonotype: A much more abundant neighbour one base away suggests this may be a read error. The V call is TRBV19, the J call TRBJ1-5; D unresolved. Per germline, CDR1 LNHDA and CDR2 SQIVND (reference sequence). Trimming left V 4 bases short and J 0 bases short, with 13 bases between. The CDR3 runs to 16 residues. CDR3 DNA sequence: TGTGCCAGTAGTACATACAAAGACGGTAGCAATCAGCCCCAGCATTTT. The encoded protein is CASSTYKDGSNQPQHF.

This clonotype appeared many times. The chain employs TRBV6-2 or TRBV6-3 and TRBJ2-2; the D is unclear. CDR1 and CDR2 from the germline V gene are MNHEY and SVGEGT. The CDR3 contains 15 residues. V was trimmed by 2 bases and J by 4 bases, leaving 11 bases between them. The CDR3 nucleotides read TGTGCCAGCAGTTACCTGGGTCTGTTCACCGGGGAGCTGTTTTTT. This translates into CASSYLGLFTGELFF.

This clonotype was seen ten or more times. The chain carries TRBV6-2 or TRBV6-3 and TRBJ1-1; perhaps TRBD1 as D (6 bases). Trimming took off 5 bases at V and 0 bases at J, with 13 bases between the two ends. The germline V gene has CDR1 MNHEY and CDR2 SVGEGT. This CDR3 comprises 15 residues. CDR3 sequence reads: CASSLPGEMNTEAFF. CDR3 coding DNA: TGTGCCAGCAGTCTTCCAGGGGAGATGAACACTGAAGCTTTCTTT.

This clonotype was detected many times. The chain carries TRBV6-2 or TRBV6-3 and TRBJ2-7; 7 bases are shared with TRBD1. The CDR3 is 15 amino acids. The V and J ends lost 6 bases and 4 bases, in that order; junction bases with no gene match: 12. Germline V CDR1 and CDR2: MNHEY, SVGEGT. This chain's CDR3 is CASSNPAGGAYEQYF. CDR3 sequence (DNA): TGTGCCAGCAGCAACCCCGCAGGGGGTGCATACGAGCAGTACTTC.

This clonotype was recorded at least ten times. The chain has TRBV7-2 and TRBJ2-2, with 9 positions matching TRBD1. Germline CDR1 and CDR2: SGHTA and FQGNSA. With V trimmed by 3 bases and J by 5 bases, 16 bases remained unmatched. The CDR3 has 19 residues. CDR3 amino acids: CASSFPGTGSTEGTGELFF. In DNA form, the CDR3 reads TGTGCCAGCAGCTTCCCCGGGACAGGGAGTACCGAAGGTACCGGGGAGCTGTTTTTT.

This clonotype was counted many times. The genes are TRBV12-3 or TRBV12-4 and TRBJ2-1; 8 bases line up with TRBD2. The trim removed 4 bases at V and 4 bases at J, leaving 6 bases unmatched. This CDR3 is built from 15 residues. The CDR3 sequence is CASSSPAGAYNEQFF. In nucleotides, the CDR3 is TGTGCCAGCAGTTCCCCAGCGGGGGCTTACAATGAGCAGTTCTTC.

CDR3 amino acids: CASSPTGQWVDTQYF. The DNA for the CDR3 is TGCGCCAGCAGCCCGACGGGACAGTGGGTTGATACGCAGTATTTT. The chain couples TRBV5-1 to TRBJ2-3; 7 bases match TRBD1. The J segment lost 6 bases and the V segment lost 4 bases, leaving 11 bases of the junction unmatched. There are 15 residues in the CDR3. Germline V gene sequence: CDR1 SGHRS, CDR2 YFSETQ.

This clonotype showed up many times. The rearrangement joins TRBV28 to TRBJ2-3; 9 nucleotides agree with TRBD1. Germline values: CDR1 MDHEN, CDR2 SYDVKM. The CDR3 is 15 residues long. J gave up 2 bases and V 7 bases, and 7 bases lay outside the gene matches. The CDR3 DNA sequence: TGTGCCAGCACCACGTGGACAGGGGACACAGATACGCAGTATTTT. Its protein is CASTTWTGDTDTQYF.

This clonotype has ten or more counts. The chain joins TRBV20-1 to TRBJ1-1; 7 bases are a match to TRBD1. Germline V lookup: CDR1 DFQATT, CDR2 SNEGSKA (reference sequence). This CDR3 spans 17 amino acids. J was trimmed by 4 bases and V by 1 base; bases with no gene match: 15. CDR3: CSARVFDRAKGSTEAFF. The CDR3 region has the DNA TGCAGTGCTAGAGTATTTGACAGGGCGAAGGGGAGCACTGAAGCTTTCTTT.

This clonotype was counted a few times. The rearrangement uses TRBV5-1 and TRBJ2-7; 7 bases agree with TRBD1. Germline V gene sequence: CDR1 SGHRS, CDR2 YFSETQ. The CDR3 extends over 15 amino acids. Unmatched junction bases numbered 10, after V lost 2 bases and J lost 5 bases. The CDR3 here is CASSFQGEWIDEQYF. CDR3 in DNA: TGCGCCAGCAGCTTCCAGGGGGAGTGGATAGACGAGCAGTACTTC.

This clonotype showed up many times. The chain carries TRBV28 and TRBJ2-2, with 9 bases identical to TRBD1. This CDR3 has 16 amino acids. V lost 2 bases, J lost 3 bases, and 4 bases stayed unmatched. Germline CDR1 and CDR2: MDHEN and SYDVKM. DNA for the CDR3: TGTGCCAGCAGTTTACCGGGACAGGGAGACACCGGGGAGCTGTTTTTT. Encoded protein: CASSLPGQGDTGELFF.

A single count supports this clonotype. Compared with germline, one end of the junction differs, possibly owing to a read error. This CDR3 reads CASSPNSGEQFF. CDR3 bases: TGTGCTAGCAGCCCAAACAGCGGTGAGCAGTTCTTC. The chain is built from TRBV7-7 and TRBJ2-1; weak D call: TRBD2 (5 bases). Germline CDR1 is SSHAT and CDR2 is FNYEAQ (reference sequence). This CDR3 has 12 residues.

Many counts were recorded for this clonotype. The chain employs TRBV4-2 and TRBJ1-1; D remains unclear. CDR1 and CDR2 (germline): LGHNA, YNFKEQ. V shed 1 base and J shed 1 base, with 16 bases lying between them. There are 17 residues in the CDR3. CDR3 coding DNA: TGTGCCAGCAGCCAAGTTCCCCCCGGGCTGGGGAACACTGAAGCTTTCTTT. It encodes CASSQVPPGLGNTEAFF.

This clonotype was counted many times. J is TRBJ2-3 and V is TRBV5-1, with D perhaps matching TRBD1 (5 bases). CDR1 SGHRS and CDR2 YFSETQ come from the germline V gene. V was cut by 0 bases and J by 4 bases, with 9 bases left in between. The CDR3 sequence is 14 residues long. For the CDR3, the DNA is TGCGCCAGCAGCTTGGAGGGGCTTGCAGATACGCAGTATTTT. This translates into CASSLEGLADTQYF.

J is TRBJ2-7 and V is TRBV7-9, with D hard to call. The CDR3 is made up of 14 amino acids. V gave up 1 base and J gave up 6 bases, with 13 bases separating them. Germline V gives CDR1 SEHNR, CDR2 FQNEAQ (reference sequence). The CDR3 coding sequence is TGTGCCAGCAGCTTAGTCATAGTGGGCTCCGAGCAGTACTTC. Translation gives CASSLVIVGSEQYF. The full variable domain, in which reference TRBV7-9 and TRBJ2-7 provide the parts outside the CDR3, is DTGVSQNPRHKITKRGQNVTFRCDPISEHNRLYWYRQTLGQGPEFLTYFQNEAQLEKSRLLSDRFSAERPKGSFSTLEIQRTEQGDSAMYLCASSLVIVGSEQYFGPGTRLTVT.

This clonotype has a count of ten or more. The chain joins TRBV4-3 to TRBJ1-1; no reliable D call. Per the germline V gene, CDR1 is LGHNA and CDR2 is YSLEER. This CDR3 contains 14 residues. Trimming pared 1 base from V and 4 bases from J, leaving 10 bases between. The chain's CDR3 is CASSQGAGFTEAFF. As DNA, the CDR3 is TGCGCCAGCAGCCAAGGGGCGGGTTTCACTGAAGCTTTCTTT.

This clonotype was recorded many times. The gene calls are TRBV19 and TRBJ1-5, with D uncertain. Looked up from germline, CDR1 is LNHDA and CDR2 is SQIVND (reference sequence). There are 14 residues in the CDR3. With 2 bases removed from V and 1 base from J, the gap between germline ends came to 6 bases. The CDR3 sequence: CASSIRESNQPQHF. For the CDR3, the DNA is TGTGCCAGTAGTATAAGGGAGAGCAATCAGCCCCAGCATTTT.

Many counts were recorded for this clonotype. The CDR3 here is CASSPTTGSTEAFF. The CDR3 DNA reads TGTGCCAGCAGTCCGACAACAGGGAGCACTGAAGCTTTCTTT. The rearrangement links TRBV12-3 or TRBV12-4 to TRBJ1-1; TRBD1 might be the D (6 bases). With 5 bases removed from V and 4 bases from J, the gap between germline ends came to 14 bases. The CDR3 totals 14 residues.